In this sample, the clone carrying this T cell receptor (beta chain) turned up a few times. Its specificity is unknown. The source of the sample is a study of cytomegalovirus exposure and HLA in healthy donors. The CDR3 is 15 residues long. Deletions cut 5 bases from V and 5 bases from J, with 17 bases between. Germline-derived CDR1 and CDR2 are LGHNA and YSLEER. 60 Vbeta and 13 Jbeta primers were used in PCR. Generated by immunoSEQ multiplex PCR, the TCRdb table keeps only in-frame clones and is missing some. The data contain about 120,000 clones, about 16% of them singletons. The study's findings and limits: According to the study, around 150 TCR beta chains were cytomegalovirus-associated.

The chain joins TRBV4-3 to TRBJ2-3; D gene ambiguous. Sequenced input: PBMCs. This receptor was identified in a woman in her late teens or twenties in good health and CMV-seronegative. CDR3 coding DNA: TGCGCCAGCAGCTCACGTAGTCTCGAGGTAGATACGCAGTATTTT. Its protein product is CASSSRSLEVDTQYF.